This T cell receptor beta chain stems from a study of chemoradiotherapy in HPV16-positive cancers. The wider study: A couple of HPV16-positive patients' cells yielded candidate HPV-specific clones and common motifs. Study conclusions and caveats: During treatment, candidate HPV-specific clones and E7-related motifs expanded in tumor. HPV-specific T cells were functionally defined from only a couple of HPV16-positive patients.

The CDR3 is 13 amino acids. Looked up from germline, CDR1 is MNHEY and CDR2 is SVGAGI. J was trimmed by 7 bases and V by 5 bases; bases with no gene match: 4. Produced via immunoSEQ multiplex PCR; TCRdb's table is partial and in-frame only. The sample lists around 23,000 clones; approximately 90% were seen once. The table lists this clone with a count of one. Its antigen is still unknown. The specimen comprised blood, sampled from a patient who underwent chemoradiotherapy. The chain couples TRBV6-5 to TRBJ1-1, with TRBD1 matching over 10 bases. The TCR originated in a human donor with HPV-associated anogenital cancer. The CDR3 here is CASSPRTGGEAFF. CDR3 bases: TGTGCCAGCAGTCCCCGGACAGGGGGTGAAGCTTTCTTT.